The 8 T cell receptor beta chains given below trace back to one sample, sequenced in a study of identical twins (dated by TCRdb to about 2016). Receptors were amplified or captured by 5' RACE. Sequencing relied on an Illumina HiSeq 2000. In-frame beta chains were kept once TCRdb had trimmed the public reads at Q25 with fastp and called clones with MiXCR. Rows with a matching CDR3 protein are joined into one entry that keeps the most common DNA and genes. The sample data list around 1.7 million distinct CDR3 sequences, and around 33% of these were observed just once. The leading ten clones occupy over 0.25% of the sample. The sequencing sample was made of cord blood. Receptors originate from a newborn girl in good health.

The CDR3 loop is CASSVLAGIPYEQYF. For the CDR3, the DNA is TGCGCCAGCAGCGTGCTAGCGGGTATACCCTACGAGCAGTACTTC. The chain has TRBV5-1 and TRBJ2-7; 8 nucleotides align to TRBD2. Germline CDR1 and CDR2: SGHRS and YFSETQ. The CDR3 has 15 residues. J gave up 2 bases and V 4 bases, and 8 bases lay outside the gene matches.

The chain links TRBV28 to TRBJ2-1; TRBD1 matches at 9 bases. This CDR3 contains 15 residues. V shed 7 bases, J shed 11 bases, and the junction held 15 bases outside the gene matches. Germline lookup yields CDR1 MDHEN and CDR2 SYDVKM. DNA of the CDR3: TGTGCCAGCAATACGCCGGGACAGGGTATTCGTCAGCAGTTCTTC. Its translation is CASNTPGQGIRQQFF.

V gene TRBV19 combines with J gene TRBJ2-7; 8 bases line up with TRBD2. The CDR3 sequence is 15 residues long. Germline assignment: CDR1 LNHDA and CDR2 SQIVND (reference sequence). V lost 7 bases to trimming and J lost 7 bases; unmatched junction nucleotides: 15. This CDR3 reads CASTHAGGRYNEQYF. DNA of the CDR3: TGTGCCAGTACCCACGCGGGAGGTCGCTACAATGAGCAGTACTTC. Together with reference TRBV19 and TRBJ2-7, the CDR3 gives the full variable domain: DGGITQSPKYLFRKEGQNVTLSCEQNLNHDAMYWYRQDPGQGLRLIYYSQIVNDFQKGDIAEGYSVSREKKESFPLTVTSAQKNPTAFYLCASTHAGGRYNEQYFGPGTRLTVT.

The chain joins TRBV25-1 to TRBJ2-7, with D perhaps matching TRBD2 (5 bases). V was trimmed by 10 bases and J by 5 bases, leaving 18 bases between them. Germline V gene lookup returns CDR1 MGHDK and CDR2 SYGVNS. The CDR3 loop spans 13 amino acids. CDR3 nucleotides: TGTGCCAACAAGCCGAGGTTCGGGGACGAGCAGTACTTC. Its translation is CANKPRFGDEQYF.

V usage is TRBV20-1 and J usage is TRBJ2-3; 7 bases fit TRBD1. This CDR3 has 15 amino acids. The germline CDR1 and CDR2 sequences are DFQATT and SNEGSKA (reference sequence). V shed 2 bases and J 3 bases; nucleotides not matched to a gene: 8. CDR3: CSARLRQGFTDTQYF. DNA for the CDR3: TGCAGTGCTAGACTGAGACAGGGATTTACAGATACGCAGTATTTT.

This clonotype came up a few times. The V call is TRBV11-2, the J call TRBJ2-7; 9 bases match TRBD2. Germline values: CDR1 SGHAT, CDR2 FQNNGV. Trimming removed 4 bases from V and 0 bases from J; junction bases left unmatched: 4. The CDR3 is 15 residues long. Here the CDR3 DNA reads TGTGCCAGCAGCTCGCATAGCGGGAGCTCCTACGAGCAGTACTTC. It is translated as CASSSHSGSSYEQYF.

The rearrangement links TRBV10-3 to TRBJ2-7, with D perhaps TRBD2 (6 bases). This CDR3 has 15 amino acids. Germline V gene sequence: CDR1 ENHRY, CDR2 SYGVKD. Deletions cut 2 bases from V and 0 bases from J, with 11 bases between. The CDR3 DNA reads as TGTGCCATCAGTGAGCGGCGGGGACGCTCCTACGAGCAGTACTTC. Translation gives CAISERRGRSYEQYF.

V usage is TRBV20-1 and J usage is TRBJ2-3; D is unresolved. The CDR3 is 14 amino acids. Trimming pared 3 bases from V and 0 bases from J, leaving 10 bases between. Germline V gene lookup returns CDR1 DFQATT and CDR2 SNEGSKA (reference sequence). In nucleotides, the CDR3 is TGCAGTGCTAGTCCGGTACTTAGCACAGATACGCAGTATTTT. This sequence encodes CSASPVLSTDTQYF.